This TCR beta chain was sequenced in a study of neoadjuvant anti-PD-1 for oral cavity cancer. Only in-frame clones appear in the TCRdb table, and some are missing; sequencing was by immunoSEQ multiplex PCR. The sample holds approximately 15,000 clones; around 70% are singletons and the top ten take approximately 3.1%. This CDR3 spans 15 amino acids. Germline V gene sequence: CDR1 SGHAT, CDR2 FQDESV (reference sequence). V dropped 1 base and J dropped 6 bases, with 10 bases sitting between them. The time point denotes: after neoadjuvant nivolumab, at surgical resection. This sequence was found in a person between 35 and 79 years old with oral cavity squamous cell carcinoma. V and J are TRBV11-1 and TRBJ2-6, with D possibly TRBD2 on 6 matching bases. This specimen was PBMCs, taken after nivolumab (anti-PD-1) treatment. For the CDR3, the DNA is TGTGCCAGCAGCTTAGGGAGGGCGCAGGCCAACGTCCTGACTTTC. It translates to CASSLGRAQANVLTF.